Below, 32 T cell receptor beta chains from the same sample are listed, as sequenced in a study of cytomegalovirus exposure and HLA in healthy donors. Primers included in the PCR were 60 Vbeta and 13 Jbeta primers. Using immunoSEQ multiplex PCR, the repertoire was profiled, and TCRdb retains in-frame clones only, with some absent. Among approximately 190,000 clones, around four fifths were seen once, and the ten largest hold 5.5% to 7%. Sequencing was performed on PBMCs. The receptors come from a woman in her forties or fifties in good health and CMV-seropositive.

This clone was counted once. The J gene is TRBJ1-1, the V gene TRBV6-5, with 8 bases fitting TRBD1. The V gene end was trimmed by 5 bases and the J gene end by 3 bases; junction bases not matched to a gene: 5. The CDR3 length is 14 residues. Per germline, CDR1 MNHEY and CDR2 SVGAGI. Here the CDR3 DNA reads TGTGCCAGCAGTGAGAACAGGGGGGACACTGAAGCTTTCTTT. It yields the protein CASSENRGDTEAFF.

The chain has TRBV7-9 and TRBJ2-2; D is unresolved. With 1 base removed from V and 4 bases from J, the gap between germline ends came to 13 bases. The CDR3 spans 16 residues. Per the germline V gene, CDR1 is SEHNR and CDR2 is FQNEAQ (reference sequence). The CDR3 loop reads CASSLGLVKLTGELFF. The DNA for the CDR3 is TGTGCCAGCAGCTTAGGTCTCGTAAAACTCACCGGGGAGCTGTTTTTT.

As regards this clone: Different DNA sequences within this sample yield the same CDR3. The V and J genes are TRBV19 and TRBJ1-5, with D unclear. Germline V gene lookup returns CDR1 LNHDA and CDR2 SQIVND (reference sequence). CDR3 length: 13 residues. The germline V and J ends were trimmed by 3 bases and 4 bases, with 7 bases remaining between them. CDR3: CASSIALNQPQHF. CDR3 bases: TGTGCCAGTAGTATTGCCCTAAATCAGCCCCAGCATTTT.

This clone showed up just a few times. The V gene is TRBV4-2, the J gene TRBJ2-2, with 12 bases lining up with TRBD2. The V and J ends lost 4 bases and 5 bases, in that order; junction bases with no gene match: 5. Germline V CDR1 and CDR2: LGHNA, YNFKEQ. This CDR3 is 16 amino acids long. CDR3 residues: CASSRGLAGGTGELFF. CDR3 nucleotides: TGTGCCAGCAGCCGAGGGCTAGCGGGAGGGACCGGGGAGCTGTTTTTT.

The chain carries TRBV5-6 and TRBJ2-5; D is possibly TRBD1 (5 bases). The CDR3 has 16 amino acids. Germline loops: CDR1 SGHDT, CDR2 YYEEEE. Trimming pared 0 bases from V and 2 bases from J, leaving 14 bases between. The CDR3 protein is CASSLDIQGLQETQYF. CDR3 sequence (DNA): TGTGCCAGCAGCTTGGATATTCAGGGTCTTCAAGAGACCCAGTACTTC.

This clone was seen only once. The chain joins TRBV7-9 to TRBJ2-7; 7 bases match TRBD1. Unmatched junction bases numbered 6, after V lost 1 base and J lost 6 bases. Germline V CDR1 and CDR2: SEHNR, FQNEAQ (reference sequence). The CDR3 has 14 amino acids. DNA of the CDR3: TGTGCCAGCAGCTTAGGGGGGACAGTTGCCGAGCAGTACTTC. Translated: CASSLGGTVAEQYF.

This chain joins TRBV28 and TRBJ2-1, with 9 positions matching TRBD2. V shed 1 base and J 4 bases; nucleotides not matched to a gene: 5. This CDR3 contains 16 residues. The germline gives CDR1 MDHEN, CDR2 SYDVKM. CDR3 amino acids: CASSLYGTSKYNEQFF. The CDR3 DNA reads as TGTGCCAGCAGTTTATACGGGACTAGCAAATACAATGAGCAGTTCTTC.

The chain couples TRBV11-2 to TRBJ2-2; TRBD2 matches at 7 bases. The germline V gene has CDR1 SGHAT and CDR2 FQNNGV. There are 17 residues in the CDR3. The V gene end was trimmed by 1 base and the J gene end by 4 bases; junction bases not matched to a gene: 9. The CDR3 bases are TGTGCCAGCAGCTTAGTAGGCGGGAGCGGGTTCACCGGGGAGCTGTTTTTT. It translates to CASSLVGGSGFTGELFF.

The gene calls are TRBV19 and TRBJ2-5; D not resolved. CDR3 length: 13 amino acids. CDR1 LNHDA and CDR2 SQIVND come from the germline V gene (reference sequence). The V end lost 5 bases, the J end lost 2 bases, and 9 bases lay between the germline ends. This CDR3 reads CASSGVLQETQYF. CDR3 nucleotide sequence: TGTGCCAGTAGTGGAGTCTTACAAGAGACCCAGTACTTC.

The V gene is TRBV15, the J gene TRBJ1-1; weak D call: TRBD1 (6 bases). Germline CDR1 and CDR2: LNHNV and YYDKDF (reference sequence). Between the trimmed V and J ends, which lost 0 bases and 4 bases, there was a span of 18 bases. There are 17 residues in the CDR3. CDR3 nucleotides: TGTGCCACCAGCAGAGATGGGACGGGCGGCAGGGGCACTGAAGCTTTCTTT. As protein: CATSRDGTGGRGTEAFF.

This clone was detected only once. This chain connects TRBV27 to TRBJ1-3, with TRBD1 matching over 10 bases. The V and J ends lost 3 bases and 4 bases, in that order; junction bases with no gene match: 9. This CDR3 is 17 amino acids long. Germline CDR1 is MNHEY and CDR2 is SMNVEV (reference sequence). The CDR3 is CASSFWDRGRWGNTIYF. The CDR3 DNA reads TGTGCCAGCAGTTTTTGGGACAGGGGCCGGTGGGGAAACACCATATATTTT.

The chain recombines TRBV5-4 with TRBJ1-1; D is undetermined. The V gene lost 1 base and the J gene lost 0 bases, with 7 bases spanning the gap. Germline CDR1 is SGHNT and CDR2 is YYREEE (reference sequence). This CDR3 is built from 14 residues. The CDR3 nucleotides are TGTGCCAGCAGCTTGAGACTGATGAACACTGAAGCTTTCTTT. This sequence encodes CASSLRLMNTEAFF.

The chain is built from TRBV28 and TRBJ2-1; the match to TRBD2 covers 11 bases. CDR1 is MDHEN, CDR2 SYDVKM, per germline. Germline trimming cut 7 bases from V and 10 bases from J; bases unmatched to any gene: 12. The CDR3 runs 15 residues. The CDR3 region is CASTFSGRARGEQFF. CDR3 nucleotides: TGTGCCAGCACCTTTAGCGGGAGGGCCAGAGGGGAGCAGTTCTTC.

The chain combines TRBV18 with TRBJ2-7; unclear D gene. The CDR3 runs 13 residues. V shed 5 bases and J shed 0 bases, with 8 bases lying between them. Germline-derived CDR1 and CDR2 are KGHSH and LQKENI. The chain's CDR3 is CASSSYNSYEQYF. In DNA form, the CDR3 reads TGTGCCAGCTCATCGTACAACTCCTACGAGCAGTACTTC.

With regard to this clone: Germline is not matched at one junction end, which may reflect a read error. The V and J genes are TRBV7-9 and TRBJ2-1; 7 nucleotides line up with TRBD2. CDR3 length: 16 residues. CDR1 and CDR2 (germline): SEHNR, FQNEAQ (reference sequence). The CDR3 reads CSSSPPGWGGSNEQFF. The CDR3 coding sequence is TGTTCCAGCAGCCCCCCAGGATGGGGGGGAAGCAATGAGCAGTTCTTC.

The CDR3 loop is CASSFQGAEEQYF. Here the CDR3 DNA reads TGTGCCAGCAGCTTCCAGGGGGCTGAGGAGCAGTACTTC. This chain uses TRBV5-4 with TRBJ2-7; TRBD1 matches at 8 bases. J was trimmed by 7 bases and V by 2 bases; bases with no gene match: 5. Germline V gene data show CDR1 as SGHNT and CDR2 as YYREEE (reference sequence). The CDR3 totals 13 residues.

The J gene is TRBJ2-7, the V gene TRBV18, with D possibly matching TRBD1 (6 bases). The V gene lost 6 bases and the J gene lost 5 bases, with 17 bases spanning the gap. This CDR3 is built from 14 residues. The germline gives CDR1 KGHSH, CDR2 LQKENI. CDR3: CASSPVKQGNEQYF. The CDR3 nucleotides read TGTGCCAGCTCCCCGGTGAAACAGGGTAACGAGCAGTACTTC.

The V call is TRBV28, the J call TRBJ1-1; TRBD1 might be the D (6 bases). The CDR3 spans 14 residues. The V end was cut by 7 bases, the J end by 6 bases, with 18 bases between. The V gene's germline CDR1 is MDHEN and CDR2 SYDVKM. CDR3 DNA: TGTGCCAGCATTGAACAGGGCTATTTGGCTGAAGCTTTCTTT. Residues: CASIEQGYLAEAFF.

The chain couples TRBV11-2 to TRBJ1-2; D gene ambiguous. Trimming cost V 5 bases and J 8 bases, with 9 bases left between them. The CDR3 runs to 11 residues. Germline values: CDR1 SGHAT, CDR2 FQNNGV. CDR3 in amino acids: CASSGGKGYTF. The CDR3 nucleotides read TGTGCCAGCAGCGGCGGTAAAGGCTACACCTTC. The whole variable domain, remainder taken from reference TRBV11-2 and TRBJ1-2, is EAGVAQSPRYKIIEKRQSVAFWCNPISGHATLYWYQQILGQGPKLLIQFQNNGVVDDSQLPKDRFSAERLKGVDSTLKIQPAKLEDSAVYLCASSGGKGYTFGSGTRLTVV.

V and J are TRBV2 and TRBJ2-3; 9 bases match TRBD1. Germline CDR1 is SNHLY and CDR2 is FYNNEI. V gave up 6 bases and J gave up 1 base; unmatched junction bases: 8. The CDR3 extends over 16 amino acids. The CDR3 protein is CASRSGTGKGTDTQYF. Written as DNA, the CDR3 is TGTGCCAGCAGATCCGGGACAGGGAAAGGCACAGATACGCAGTATTTT.

The chain couples TRBV19 to TRBJ2-7; 9 positions agree with TRBD1. The J segment lost 6 bases and the V segment lost 2 bases, leaving 11 bases of the junction unmatched. Per the germline V gene, CDR1 is LNHDA and CDR2 is SQIVND (reference sequence). This CDR3 is 16 amino acids long. In nucleotides, the CDR3 is TGTGCCAGTAGTATAACAGGGGGCGAGGCGGCCAGCGAGCAGTACTTC. Protein product: CASSITGGEAASEQYF.

The rearrangement joins TRBV15 to TRBJ2-5, with D maybe TRBD2 (5 bases). From germline, CDR1 is LNHNV and CDR2 YYDKDF (reference sequence). The V and J ends lost 5 bases and 4 bases respectively, with 14 bases between them. This CDR3 spans 14 amino acids. The DNA of the CDR3 is TGTGCCACCAGCGGCCGGACTGATGGAGAGACCCAGTACTTC. This translates into CATSGRTDGETQYF.

This clone has only one observation. V and J are TRBV2 and TRBJ2-3; tentative D call: TRBD2 (6 bases). CDR3 length: 13 residues. Trimming shortened V by 9 bases and J by 3 bases, and 13 bases separated the two germline ends. Germline V gene sequence: CDR1 SNHLY, CDR2 FYNNEI. The CDR3 reads CASARDSTDTQYF. CDR3 DNA sequence: TGTGCCAGTGCTCGGGACTCGACAGATACGCAGTATTTT.

The chain carries TRBV30 and TRBJ2-1, with no clear D. There are 16 residues in the CDR3. Germline loops: CDR1 GTSNPN, CDR2 SVGIG (reference sequence). V was pared by 0 bases and J by 9 bases, with 21 bases between. The CDR3 here is CAWSVLLHPRGGEQFF. The CDR3, as DNA: TGTGCCTGGAGTGTACTCCTCCATCCGCGAGGCGGTGAGCAGTTCTTC. Filled out from reference TRBV30 and TRBJ2-1, the complete variable domain reads SQTIHQWPATLVQPVGSPLSLECTVEGTSNPNLYWYRQAAGRGLQLLFYSVGIGQISSEVPQNLSASRPQDRQFILSSKKLLLSDSGFYLCAWSVLLHPRGGEQFFGPGTRLTVL.

V usage is TRBV28 and J usage is TRBJ1-4, with a tentative D call TRBD1 (5 bases). The V end lost 3 bases, the J end lost 7 bases, and 15 bases lay between the germline ends. This CDR3 is 15 amino acids long. Germline CDR1 and CDR2: MDHEN and SYDVKM. The CDR3 region is CASSLGGPVGEKLFF. In nucleotides, the CDR3 is TGTGCCAGCAGTTTGGGGGGACCCGTAGGTGAAAAACTGTTTTTT.

The chain combines TRBV16 with TRBJ1-3, with TRBD1 matching 7 bases. The germline gives CDR1 KGHSY, CDR2 FQNENV. The CDR3 has 15 residues. J was trimmed by 0 bases and V by 5 bases; bases with no gene match: 4. DNA of the CDR3: TGTGCCAGCAGCAGACAGGGCGACTCTGGAAACACCATATATTTT. Protein: CASSRQGDSGNTIYF.

The chain recombines TRBV5-1 with TRBJ1-1, with a tentative D call TRBD1 (5 bases). The V and J ends lost 0 bases and 7 bases respectively, with 16 bases between them. Germline V gene data show CDR1 as SGHRS and CDR2 as YFSETQ. This CDR3 is built from 15 residues. CDR3: CASSLAGGTIGEAFF. CDR3 DNA sequence: TGCGCCAGCAGCTTGGCCGGCGGGACGATTGGTGAAGCTTTCTTT.

The J gene is TRBJ1-2, the V gene TRBV6-5; D perhaps matches TRBD1 (5 bases). The CDR3 sequence is 13 residues long. The V and J ends lost 6 bases and 8 bases respectively, with 16 bases between them. The germline V gene encodes CDR1 MNHEY and CDR2 SVGAGI. This chain's CDR3 is CASSQGLQRGYTF. CDR3 nucleotide sequence: TGTGCCAGCAGCCAGGGACTCCAACGGGGCTACACCTTC.

The chain is built from TRBV11-2 and TRBJ2-1, with TRBD2 matching 7 bases. V lost 11 bases to trimming and J lost 7 bases; unmatched junction nucleotides: 14. This CDR3 is 14 amino acids long. The germline V gene has CDR1 SGHAT and CDR2 FQNNGV. The DNA of the CDR3 is TGTGCCTTCAGCCGCGCGGGAGTAAGGAATGAGCAGTTCTTC. This translates into CAFSRAGVRNEQFF. Full variable domain (outside the CDR3, taken from reference TRBV11-2 and TRBJ2-1): EAGVAQSPRYKIIEKRQSVAFWCNPISGHATLYWYQQILGQGPKLLIQFQNNGVVDDSQLPKDRFSAERLKGVDSTLKIQPAKLEDSAVYLCAFSRAGVRNEQFFGPGTRLTVL.

The rearrangement joins TRBV9 to TRBJ2-3; tentative D call: TRBD2 (6 bases). Germline V lookup: CDR1 SGDLS, CDR2 YYNGEE. Trimming removed 0 bases at V and 2 bases at J, with 10 bases between. This CDR3 comprises 15 residues. CDR3 in DNA: TGTGCCAGCAGCGTAGTGGAGGGCCCCACAGATACGCAGTATTTT. Protein: CASSVVEGPTDTQYF.

The rearrangement links TRBV7-2 to TRBJ2-1; 11 bases align to TRBD2. V trimming: 5 bases; J trimming: 5 bases; junction bases outside the gene matches: 5. From germline, CDR1 is SGHTA and CDR2 FQGNSA. The CDR3 loop spans 15 amino acids. CDR3 amino acids: CASSQGTSGNNEQFF. For the CDR3, the DNA is TGTGCCAGCAGCCAAGGGACTAGCGGAAACAATGAGCAGTTCTTC. The whole variable domain, filled in from reference TRBV7-2 and TRBJ2-1, reads GAGVSQSPSNKVTEKGKDVELRCDPISGHTALYWYRQSLGQGLEFLIYFQGNSAPDKSGLPSDRFSAERTGGSVSTLTIQRTQQEDSAVYLCASSQGTSGNNEQFFGPGTRLTVL.

The chain is built from TRBV7-2 and TRBJ2-7; D uncertain. The ends were cut back, 2 bases at V and 4 bases at J, with 6 bases in the middle. Germline lookup yields CDR1 SGHTA and CDR2 FQGNSA. This CDR3 spans 12 amino acids. The DNA of the CDR3 is TGTGCCAGCAGCTTAAAGAGATACGAGCAGTACTTC. This sequence encodes CASSLKRYEQYF.